The present T cell receptor beta chain was sequenced within a study of T cells of healthy individuals. TCRdb reanalysed the 5' RACE reads using MiXCR and keeps one entry per CDR3 protein. Here the sample spans around 79,000 distinct CDR3 sequences, 5% being singletons. This clonotype was picked up many times. This sequence was found in a female donor in good health.

CDR3 sequence (DNA): TGTGCCAGCAGCTTGGTAGGGGAATCCTACAATGAGCAGTTCTTC. Protein sequence: CASSLVGESYNEQFF. The chain links TRBV5-5 to TRBJ2-1; D possibly corresponds to TRBD1 (5 bases). Trimming removed 0 bases at V and 1 base at J, with 8 bases between. Germline CDR1 and CDR2: SGHKS and YYEKEE (reference sequence). The CDR3 covers 15 residues.